This entry is about one TCR beta chain. No antigen is known for it. No base qualities exist here, and no much larger clone lies one base off it. Whole blood was collected in K2EDTA tubes by collaborating institutions according to the institutions' own protocols. For TCRbeta analysis, collaborators shipped samples as frozen whole blood, isolated PBMCs, or DNA extracted from either of those sample types. This specimen belongs to a study of blood T cell repertoires in COVID-19 (TCRdb year 2020). Broadly, across the study: Samples covering the acute and convalescent phases of COVID-19 were provided by collaborators in the United States, Italy and Spain. Deeply sampled blood TCRbeta repertoires from subjects exposed to, actively infected with, or recovered from COVID-19 were included in the dataset. Where HLA class I and class II types were available, the types were taken from metadata supplied by the sample provider, not from assay-based typing. The repertoires were released in a freely available public database intended as a resource for research on the immune response to SARS-CoV-2. A de-identified subject ID, COVID-19 status, age in years and sex were almost always included in the sample metadata. The prospective study material was composed of cDNA or gDNA derived from T cells, B-cell-depleted T cells, or PBMCs. Samples came from the ongoing ImmuneRACE study (first 160 participants) plus 1,254 subjects from 6 global collaborators. General findings and caveats noted by the study authors: Clinical and demographic metadata were provided uncurated, with the amount varying by source and participant.

TCRbeta CDR3 regions were amplified from genomic DNA using the immunoSEQ Assay, a bias-controlled multiplex PCR. The authors' pipeline ran thus. Within the assay, amplification of reference gene primers was used to estimate how many nucleated cells each sample contained. To quantify the absolute abundance of each unique TCRbeta CDR3 rearrangement, sequence reads were collapsed and filtered. For each sample, productive Simpson clonality was calculated by taking the square root of Simpson's diversity index across productive rearrangements. TCRdb stores this immuneACCESS table with in-frame sequences only. Part of the clones is absent; in the studies checked, under half of the shortfall reflects unresolved V genes, and no reason is known for the rest. D and trimming come from the DNA, and the V and J calls and clone size come from that table. For this sample there are a few hundred thousand clones; roughly 90% appear just once. Roughly an eighth of the sample is held by the ten biggest clonotypes.

As encoded in the germline V gene, CDR1 is SGHTA while CDR2 is FQGNSA. CDR3 length: 14 amino acids, cysteine to phenylalanine. The sequence is cut down to CDR3 DNA, 42 bases in frame from base 1. Deletion took 4 bases off V and 4 bases off J, with a span of 13 bases between the germline ends. The sequenced material came from peripheral blood. This sequence uses TRBV7-2 and TRBJ2-5; matching of 6 bases hints at TRBD2 as the D gene. The receptor comes from an older woman with acute or convalescent COVID-19. Here is the DNA: TGTGCCAGCAGCTCCGGACCGGGAGTAGAGACCCAGTACTTC. It encodes CASSSGPGVETQYF.